This T cell receptor (beta chain) was obtained from a study of human T cells and chemical hapten exposure. For the study at large: Largely, small differences in pooled library volume made per-sample TCR yields vary.

Findings and caveats of the study: Compared to controls, expanded TCRs made significantly more large clusters of similar CDR3s.

Time point given: pre-sensitization, week 0. Treatment here: therapeutic diphenylcyclopropenone sensitization with weekly scalp DPC. TCRdb re-called the RACE reads through MiXCR, storing one row per CDR3 protein. The table lists about 250,000 distinct CDR3 sequences, roughly 7.7% of them singletons, with 0.9% to 1.5% in the top ten. As to this clonotype: Antigen unknown.

The germline V and J ends were trimmed by 5 bases and 4 bases, with 21 bases remaining between them. The CDR3 covers 15 residues. From germline, CDR1 is SQVTM and CDR2 ANQGSEA. This TCR derives from a man aged 18-30 years with alopecia areata. Some clones in this sample may be carry-over from other donors' samples. The specimen was whole blood, collected in connection with sensitization to the hapten diphenylcyclopropenone (DPC). The chain carries TRBV29-1 and TRBJ2-7, with D perhaps given as TRBD1 or TRBD2 (5 bases each). In DNA form, the CDR3 reads TGCAGCGTTTTGTTGGGACGCCACATACATTACGAGCAGTACTTC. It yields the protein CSVLLGRHIHYEQYF.